These 9 T cell receptor beta chains were sequenced from one sample in a study of regulatory T cells in long-lasting Graves disease. With iRepertoire HTBI primers and Arm-PCR of CDR3 regions, TCR beta libraries were built. MiXCR, applied by TCRdb to the multiplex PCR reads, yields one record per CDR3 protein. Of over 500,000 distinct CDR3 sequences detected, around 15% appear once; the ten largest clones hold 15% to 20%. Specified time point: newly diagnosed GD, antithyroid drugs for less than 3 months. The TCR library used RNA extracted from PBMCs. A further study also used this sample, focusing on T cells in Graves' hyperthyroidism and ophthalmopathy.

The specimen comprised peripheral blood mononuclear cells (PBMCs), sampled at new diagnosis, from a patient treated with antithyroid drugs. These receptors originate from a woman under 40 with Graves disease.

This clonotype was counted many times. The rearrangement links TRBV6-1 to TRBJ2-1; TRBD2 matches at 13 bases. CDR3 length: 17 amino acids. The V and J ends lost 8 bases and 5 bases, in that order; junction bases with no gene match: 12. CDR1 MNHNS and CDR2 SASEGT come from the germline V gene. CDR3 in amino acids: CASGGTSGTAAHNEQFF. The CDR3 coding sequence is TGTGCCAGCGGTGGGACTAGCGGGACTGCGGCACACAATGAGCAGTTCTTC.

This clonotype was counted a few times. The CDR3 sequence is CASSLPGTRSYEQYF. The DNA of the CDR3 is TGTGCCAGCAGTTTACCCGGGACTAGGTCGTACGAGCAGTACTTC. V usage is TRBV28 and J usage is TRBJ2-7; 8 bases are shared with TRBD2. CDR3 length: 15 amino acids. CDR1 is MDHEN, CDR2 SYDVKM, per germline. The ends lost 2 bases at V and 4 bases at J; junction bases unmatched: 7.

This chain joins TRBV10-2 and TRBJ2-2; tentatively, D is TRBD1 or TRBD2 (5 bases each). This CDR3 contains 14 residues. Trimming removed 5 bases at V and 6 bases at J, with 13 bases between. In germline, CDR1 is WSHSY, CDR2 SAAADI. The CDR3 sequence is CASSRQGSAGELFF. The CDR3 bases are TGCGCCAGCAGTAGGCAGGGTAGCGCCGGGGAGCTGTTTTTT.

Ten or more counts support this clonotype. The rearrangement links TRBV2 to TRBJ2-3; 7 positions match TRBD1. From germline, CDR1 is SNHLY and CDR2 FYNNEI. This CDR3 spans 14 amino acids. After removal of 6 bases from V and 3 bases from J, the junction contained 6 bases not matched to a gene. The CDR3 DNA sequence: TGTGCCAGCAGGCGACAGGGTCAAACAGATACGCAGTATTTT. It yields the protein CASRRQGQTDTQYF.

In this sample, this clonotype turned up many times. The CDR3 coding sequence is TGTGCCAGCAGATCAGGGAATGAGCAGTTCTTC. It specifies CASRSGNEQFF. This chain links TRBV2 with TRBJ2-1, with a possible D match to TRBD1 (5 bases). Trimming stripped 6 bases from V and 7 bases from J, with 7 bases between. This CDR3 is built from 11 residues. In germline, CDR1 is SNHLY, CDR2 FYNNEI.

The V and J genes are TRBV29-1 and TRBJ2-6; D unresolved. Trimming removed 3 bases from V and 0 bases from J, with 12 bases in between. Germline V lookup: CDR1 SQVTM, CDR2 ANQGSEA. The CDR3 is 16 residues long. The CDR3 spells CSVDGRSSSGANVLTF. The CDR3 nucleotides are TGCAGCGTTGACGGACGATCGAGCTCTGGGGCCAACGTCCTGACTTTC.

The table lists this clonotype with many counts. The genes are TRBV2 and TRBJ2-7; 7 positions match TRBD1. Germline V gives CDR1 SNHLY, CDR2 FYNNEI. V was pared by 8 bases and J by 2 bases, with 6 bases of the junction left unmatched. The length of the CDR3 is 13 residues. The CDR3 here is CASRGQVTYEQYF. The CDR3 DNA is TGTGCCAGCCGAGGACAGGTTACCTACGAGCAGTACTTC.

This clonotype was counted ten times or more. The V call is TRBV12-3 or TRBV12-4, the J call TRBJ2-3, with 16 nucleotides matching TRBD2. V lost 4 bases, J lost 6 bases, and 4 bases stayed unmatched. This CDR3 contains 16 residues. Here the CDR3 DNA reads TGTGCCAGCAGTTCGGGACTAGCGGGGGGGGAGGATACGCAGTATTTT. Protein: CASSSGLAGGEDTQYF.

The V and J genes are TRBV30 and TRBJ1-2; 9 positions match TRBD1. The CDR3 covers 14 residues. In germline, CDR1 is GTSNPN, CDR2 SVGIG (reference sequence). V was clipped by 5 bases and J by 4 bases; unmatched bases: 8. CDR3 loop: CAWSYRGLGYGYTF. The CDR3 nucleotides are TGTGCCTGGTCATACAGGGGGCTCGGCTATGGCTACACCTTC.